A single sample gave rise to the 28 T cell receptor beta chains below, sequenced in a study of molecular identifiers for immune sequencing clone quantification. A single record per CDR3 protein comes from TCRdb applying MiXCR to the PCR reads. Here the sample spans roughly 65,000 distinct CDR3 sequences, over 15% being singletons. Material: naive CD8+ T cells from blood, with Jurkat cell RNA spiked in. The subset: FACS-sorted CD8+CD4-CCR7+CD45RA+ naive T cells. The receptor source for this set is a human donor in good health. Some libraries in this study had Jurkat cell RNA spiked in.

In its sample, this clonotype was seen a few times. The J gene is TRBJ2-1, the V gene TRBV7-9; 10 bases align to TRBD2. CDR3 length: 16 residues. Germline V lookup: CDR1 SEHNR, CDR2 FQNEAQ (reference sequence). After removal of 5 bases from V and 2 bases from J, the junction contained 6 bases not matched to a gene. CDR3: CASSNLAGETYNEQFF. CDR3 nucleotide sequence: TGTGCCAGCAGCAACCTAGCGGGAGAGACCTACAATGAGCAGTTCTTC. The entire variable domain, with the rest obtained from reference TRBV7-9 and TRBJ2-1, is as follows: DTGVSQNPRHKITKRGQNVTFRCDPISEHNRLYWYRQTLGQGPEFLTYFQNEAQLEKSRLLSDRFSAERPKGSFSTLEIQRTEQGDSAMYLCASSNLAGETYNEQFFGPGTRLTVL.

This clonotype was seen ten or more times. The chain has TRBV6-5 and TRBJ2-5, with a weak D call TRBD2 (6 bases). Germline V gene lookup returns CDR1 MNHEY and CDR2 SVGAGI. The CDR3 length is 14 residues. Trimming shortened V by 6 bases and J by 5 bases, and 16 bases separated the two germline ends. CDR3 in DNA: TGTGCCAGCAGCTCCGGACTAACCCTGGAGACCCAGTACTTC. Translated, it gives CASSSGLTLETQYF.

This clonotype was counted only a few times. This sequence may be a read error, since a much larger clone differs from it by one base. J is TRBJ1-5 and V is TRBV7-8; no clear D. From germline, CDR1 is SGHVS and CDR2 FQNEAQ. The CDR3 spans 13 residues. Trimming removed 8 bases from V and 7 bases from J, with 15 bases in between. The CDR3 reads CASGSPGHQPQHF. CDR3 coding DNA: TGTGCCAGCGGCTCTCCGGGCCACCAGCCCCAGCATTTT. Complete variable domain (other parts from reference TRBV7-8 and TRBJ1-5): GAGVSQSPRYKVAKRGQDVALRCDPISGHVSLFWYQQALGQGPEFLTYFQNEAQLDKSGLPSDRFFAERPEGSVSTLKIQRTQQEDSAVYLCASGSPGHQPQHFGDGTRLSIL.

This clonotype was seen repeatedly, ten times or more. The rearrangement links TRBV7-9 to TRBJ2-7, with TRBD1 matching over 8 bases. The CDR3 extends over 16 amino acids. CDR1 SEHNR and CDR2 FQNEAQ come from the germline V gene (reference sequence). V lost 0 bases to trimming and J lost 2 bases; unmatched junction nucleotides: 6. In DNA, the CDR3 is TGTGCCAGCAGCTTAGCGCTGGGACAGGCCACCTACGAGCAGTACTTC. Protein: CASSLALGQATYEQYF.

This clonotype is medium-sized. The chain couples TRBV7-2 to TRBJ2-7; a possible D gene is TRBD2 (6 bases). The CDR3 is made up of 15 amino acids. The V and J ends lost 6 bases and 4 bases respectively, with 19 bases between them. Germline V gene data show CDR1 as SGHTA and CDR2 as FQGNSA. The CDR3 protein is CASSSAAGPSYEQYF. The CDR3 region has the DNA TGTGCCAGCAGTTCAGCCGCGGGACCCTCATACGAGCAGTACTTC.

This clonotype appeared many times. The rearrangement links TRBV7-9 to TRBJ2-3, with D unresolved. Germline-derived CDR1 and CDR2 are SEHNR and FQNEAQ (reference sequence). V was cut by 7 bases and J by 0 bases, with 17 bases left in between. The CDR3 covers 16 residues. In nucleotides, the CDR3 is TGTGCCAGCACCCCCCCCCTGACCACTAGCACAGATACGCAGTATTTT. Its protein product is CASTPPLTTSTDTQYF.

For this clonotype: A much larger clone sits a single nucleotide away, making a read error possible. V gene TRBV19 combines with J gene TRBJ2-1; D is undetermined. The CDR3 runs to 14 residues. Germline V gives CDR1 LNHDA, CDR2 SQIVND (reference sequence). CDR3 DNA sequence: TGTGCCAGTAGTGGAGAGCCAAGCTACAATAAGCAGTTCTTC. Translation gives CASSGEPSYNKQFF.

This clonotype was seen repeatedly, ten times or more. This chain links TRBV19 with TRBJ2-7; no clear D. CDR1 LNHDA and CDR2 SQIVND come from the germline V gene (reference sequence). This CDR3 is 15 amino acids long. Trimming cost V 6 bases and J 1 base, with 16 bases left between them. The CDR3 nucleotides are TGTGCCAGTAGCTCTTCGGGTGCAGTTTCCTACGAGCAGTACTTC. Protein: CASSSSGAVSYEQYF.

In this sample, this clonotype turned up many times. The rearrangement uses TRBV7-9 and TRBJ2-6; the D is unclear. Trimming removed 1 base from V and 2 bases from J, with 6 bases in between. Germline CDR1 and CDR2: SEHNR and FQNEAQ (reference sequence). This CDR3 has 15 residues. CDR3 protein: CASSLVIAGANVLTF. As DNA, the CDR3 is TGTGCCAGCAGCTTAGTGATCGCTGGGGCCAACGTCCTGACTTTC.

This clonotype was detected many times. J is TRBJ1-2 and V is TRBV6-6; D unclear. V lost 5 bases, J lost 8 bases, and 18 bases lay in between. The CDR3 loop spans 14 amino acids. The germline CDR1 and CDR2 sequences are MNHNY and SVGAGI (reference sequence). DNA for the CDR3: TGTGCCAGCAGTCAACTCTGGTCGTCTGAGGGCTACACCTTC. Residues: CASSQLWSSEGYTF.

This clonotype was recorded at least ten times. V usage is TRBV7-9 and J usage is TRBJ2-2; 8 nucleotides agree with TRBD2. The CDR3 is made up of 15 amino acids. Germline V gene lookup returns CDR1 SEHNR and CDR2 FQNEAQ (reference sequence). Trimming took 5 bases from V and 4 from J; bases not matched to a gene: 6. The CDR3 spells CASSAPGLGTGELFF. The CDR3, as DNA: TGTGCCAGCAGCGCCCCGGGACTAGGCACCGGGGAGCTGTTTTTT.

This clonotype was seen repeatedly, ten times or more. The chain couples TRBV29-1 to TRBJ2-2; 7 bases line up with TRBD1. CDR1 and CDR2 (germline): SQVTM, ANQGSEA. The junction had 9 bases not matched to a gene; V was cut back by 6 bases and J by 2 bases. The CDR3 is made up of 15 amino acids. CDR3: CSVQDRESNTGELFF. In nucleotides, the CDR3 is TGCAGCGTCCAAGACAGGGAATCCAACACCGGGGAGCTGTTTTTT.

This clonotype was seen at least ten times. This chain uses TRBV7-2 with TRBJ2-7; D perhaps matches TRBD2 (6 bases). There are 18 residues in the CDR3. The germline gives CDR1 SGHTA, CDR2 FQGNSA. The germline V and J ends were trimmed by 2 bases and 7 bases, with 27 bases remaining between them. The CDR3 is CASSLHLGVELPGGEQYF. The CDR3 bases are TGTGCCAGCAGCTTACATTTGGGAGTCGAACTGCCCGGGGGTGAGCAGTACTTC.

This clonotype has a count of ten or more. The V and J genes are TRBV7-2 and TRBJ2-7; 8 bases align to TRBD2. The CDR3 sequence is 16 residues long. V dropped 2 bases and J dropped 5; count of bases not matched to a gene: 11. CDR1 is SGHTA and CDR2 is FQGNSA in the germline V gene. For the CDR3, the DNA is TGTGCCAGCAGCTTAAGGCCTAGCGGGCCCCTGGACGAGCAGTACTTC. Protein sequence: CASSLRPSGPLDEQYF. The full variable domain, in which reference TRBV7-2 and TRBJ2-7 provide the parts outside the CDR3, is GAGVSQSPSNKVTEKGKDVELRCDPISGHTALYWYRQSLGQGLEFLIYFQGNSAPDKSGLPSDRFSAERTGGSVSTLTIQRTQQEDSAVYLCASSLRPSGPLDEQYFGPGTRLTVT.

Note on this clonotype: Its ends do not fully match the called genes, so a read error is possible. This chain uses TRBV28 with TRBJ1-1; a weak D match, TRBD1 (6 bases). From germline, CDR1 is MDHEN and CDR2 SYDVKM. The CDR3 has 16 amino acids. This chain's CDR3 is CTSRDLGGSANTEAFF. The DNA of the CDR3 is TGTACCAGCAGGGACTTAGGGGGGTCGGCGAACACTGAAGCTTTCTTT. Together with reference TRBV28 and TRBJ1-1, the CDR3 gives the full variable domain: DVKVTQSSRYLVKRTGEKVFLECVQDMDHENMFWYRQDPGLGLRLIYFSYDVKMKEKGDIPEGYSVSREKKERFSLILESASTNQTSMYLCTSRDLGGSANTEAFFGQGTRLTVV.

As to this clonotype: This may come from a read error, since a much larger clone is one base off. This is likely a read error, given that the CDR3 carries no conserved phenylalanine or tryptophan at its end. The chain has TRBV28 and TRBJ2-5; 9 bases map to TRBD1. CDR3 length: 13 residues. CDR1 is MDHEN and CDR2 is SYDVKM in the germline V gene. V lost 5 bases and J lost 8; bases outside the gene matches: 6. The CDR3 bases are TGTGCCAGCAGTACCGACAGGGGGTTCACCCAGTACCTC. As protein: CASSTDRGFTQYL.

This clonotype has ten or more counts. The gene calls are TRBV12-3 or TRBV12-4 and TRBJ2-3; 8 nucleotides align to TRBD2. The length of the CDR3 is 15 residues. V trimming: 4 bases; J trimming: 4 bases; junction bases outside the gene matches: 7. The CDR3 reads CASSSIAGKADTQYF. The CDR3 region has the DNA TGTGCCAGCAGTTCTATAGCGGGAAAGGCAGATACGCAGTATTTT.

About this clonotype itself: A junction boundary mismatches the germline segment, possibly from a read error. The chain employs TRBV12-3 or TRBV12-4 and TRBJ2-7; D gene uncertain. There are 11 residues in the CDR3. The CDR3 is CASGLGYEQYF. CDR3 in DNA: TGTGCCAGCGGTTTAGGGTACGAGCAGTACTTC.

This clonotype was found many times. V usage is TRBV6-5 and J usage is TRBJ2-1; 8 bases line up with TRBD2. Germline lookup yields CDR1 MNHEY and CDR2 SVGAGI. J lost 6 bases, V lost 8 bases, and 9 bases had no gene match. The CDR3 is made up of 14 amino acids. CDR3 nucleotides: TGTGCCAGCGTGCAGAGCGGGAGTGGCAATGAGCAGTTCTTC. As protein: CASVQSGSGNEQFF.

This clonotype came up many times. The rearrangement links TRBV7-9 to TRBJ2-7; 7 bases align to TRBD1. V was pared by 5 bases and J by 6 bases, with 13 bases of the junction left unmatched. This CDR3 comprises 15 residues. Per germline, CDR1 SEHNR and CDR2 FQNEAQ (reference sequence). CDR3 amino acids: CASSPRDRVWAEQYF. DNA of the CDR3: TGTGCCAGCAGCCCCCGGGACAGAGTATGGGCCGAGCAGTACTTC.

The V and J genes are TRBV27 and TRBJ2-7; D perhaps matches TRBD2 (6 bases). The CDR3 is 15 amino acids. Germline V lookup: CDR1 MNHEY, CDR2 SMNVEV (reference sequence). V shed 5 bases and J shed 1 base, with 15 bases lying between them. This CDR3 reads CASSNSGTQSYEQYF. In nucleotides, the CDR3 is TGTGCCAGCAGTAACTCCGGGACTCAATCCTACGAGCAGTACTTC.

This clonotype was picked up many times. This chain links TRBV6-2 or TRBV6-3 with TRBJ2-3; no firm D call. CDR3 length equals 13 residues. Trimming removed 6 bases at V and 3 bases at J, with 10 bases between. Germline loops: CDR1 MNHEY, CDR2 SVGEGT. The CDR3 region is CASSPRCTDTQYF. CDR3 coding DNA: TGTGCCAGCAGCCCGAGATGTACAGATACGCAGTATTTT.

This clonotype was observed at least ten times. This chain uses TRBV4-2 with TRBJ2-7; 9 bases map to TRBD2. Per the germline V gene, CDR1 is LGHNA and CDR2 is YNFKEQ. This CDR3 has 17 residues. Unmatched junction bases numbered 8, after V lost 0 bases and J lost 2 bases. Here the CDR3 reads CASSQESAGGGTYEQYF. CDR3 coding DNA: TGTGCCAGCAGCCAAGAATCGGCGGGAGGGGGAACCTACGAGCAGTACTTC.

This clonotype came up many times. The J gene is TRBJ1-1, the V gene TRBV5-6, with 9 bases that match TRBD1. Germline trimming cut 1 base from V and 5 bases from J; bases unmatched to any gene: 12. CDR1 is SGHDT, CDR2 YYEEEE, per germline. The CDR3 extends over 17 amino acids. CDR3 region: CASSLIRDRVFRTEAFF. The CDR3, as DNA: TGTGCCAGCAGCTTGATCCGGGACAGGGTTTTTAGGACTGAAGCTTTCTTT.

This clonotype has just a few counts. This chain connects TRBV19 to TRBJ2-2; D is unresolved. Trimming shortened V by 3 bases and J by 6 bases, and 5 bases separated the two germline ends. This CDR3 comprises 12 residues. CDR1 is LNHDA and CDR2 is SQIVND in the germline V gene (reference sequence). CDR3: CASSIYSGELFF. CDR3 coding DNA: TGTGCCAGTAGTATTTACTCCGGGGAGCTGTTTTTT.

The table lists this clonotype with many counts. CDR3 sequence (DNA): TGTGCCAGCATCAAATCGGACACCTCCTACGAGCAGTACTTC. Its protein is CASIKSDTSYEQYF. This chain links TRBV6-6 with TRBJ2-7; D possibly corresponds to TRBD1 (5 bases). The CDR3 is 14 residues long. Germline values: CDR1 MNHNY, CDR2 SVGAGI (reference sequence). Trimming removed 7 bases at V and 0 bases at J, with 13 bases between.

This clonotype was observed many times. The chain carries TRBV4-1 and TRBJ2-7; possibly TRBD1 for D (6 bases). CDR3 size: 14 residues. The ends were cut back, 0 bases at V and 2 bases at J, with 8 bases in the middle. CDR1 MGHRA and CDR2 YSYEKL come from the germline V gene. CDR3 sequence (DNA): TGCGCCAGCAGCCAAGAGGACAGTACCTACGAGCAGTACTTC. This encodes CASSQEDSTYEQYF.

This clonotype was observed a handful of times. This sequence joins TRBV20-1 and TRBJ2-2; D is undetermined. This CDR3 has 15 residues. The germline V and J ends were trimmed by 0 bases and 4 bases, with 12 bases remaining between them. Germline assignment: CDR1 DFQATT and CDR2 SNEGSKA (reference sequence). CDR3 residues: CSARDWAQSTGELFF. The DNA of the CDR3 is TGCAGTGCTAGAGACTGGGCTCAGAGCACCGGGGAGCTGTTTTTT.